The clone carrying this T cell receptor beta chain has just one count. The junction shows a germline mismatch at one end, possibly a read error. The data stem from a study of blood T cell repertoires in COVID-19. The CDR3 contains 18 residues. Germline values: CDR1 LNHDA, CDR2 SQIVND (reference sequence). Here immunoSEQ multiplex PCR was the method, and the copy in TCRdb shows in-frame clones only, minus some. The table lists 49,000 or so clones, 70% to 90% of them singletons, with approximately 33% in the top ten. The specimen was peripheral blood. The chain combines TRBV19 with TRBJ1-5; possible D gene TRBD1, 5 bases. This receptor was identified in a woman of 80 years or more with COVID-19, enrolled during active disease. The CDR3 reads CASSFGGRVKSSGQPLLF. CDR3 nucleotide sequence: TGTGCCAGTAGTTTTGGTGGCAGGGTGAAATCTAGTGGTCAGCCCCTGCTTTTT.